The 20 T cell receptor beta chains below all came from one sample that was sequenced in a study of cytomegalovirus exposure and HLA in healthy donors (dated by TCRdb to the late 2010s). Libraries were built with the immunoSEQ multiplex PCR assay. For the multiplex PCR, a mixture combining 60 forward primers for TCR Vbeta segments and 13 reverse primers for TCR Jbeta segments was used. In its TCRdb copy, this immuneACCESS table keeps in-frame sequences only and misses some clones. Where compared with another copy, unresolved V genes explain less than half of these, and the others have no known cause. The sample data list some 100,000 clones, and about 80% of these were observed just once. The leading ten clones occupy roughly 4.1% of the sample. The sequencing sample was made of PBMCs. These receptors came from a man between 35 and 55 years old in good health and CMV-seronegative.

This chain links TRBV7-8 with TRBJ2-3, with D tentatively TRBD2 (5 bases). This CDR3 contains 15 residues. Trimming cost V 4 bases and J 3 bases, with 14 bases left between them. Looked up from germline, CDR1 is SGHVS and CDR2 is FQNEAQ. CDR3 bases: TGTGCCAGCAGCTGGGGTTTTGAGGGAACAGATACGCAGTATTTT. Protein: CASSWGFEGTDTQYF.

The rearrangement joins TRBV11-2 to TRBJ2-5, with 8 nucleotides matching TRBD2. Germline lookup yields CDR1 SGHAT and CDR2 FQNNGV. After removal of 6 bases from V and 5 bases from J, the junction contained 14 bases not matched to a gene. The CDR3 has 16 residues. The CDR3 region has the DNA TGTGCCAGCAGTTCCGGGGGGCGGGGGGCAGGCGAGACCCAGTACTTC. Translation gives CASSSGGRGAGETQYF.

The rearrangement uses TRBV9 and TRBJ2-1, with D maybe TRBD2 (7 bases). The V end was cut by 2 bases, the J end by 7 bases, with 13 bases between. Looked up from germline, CDR1 is SGDLS and CDR2 is YYNGEE. The CDR3 runs to 14 residues. The CDR3 protein is CASSVVGGPNEQFF. The CDR3 DNA sequence: TGTGCCAGCAGCGTCGTGGGGGGGCCGAATGAGCAGTTCTTC.

J is TRBJ1-1 and V is TRBV6-4, with 11 bases that match TRBD1. This CDR3 is built from 15 residues. Germline assignment: CDR1 MRHNA and CDR2 SNTAGT. Unmatched junction bases numbered 7, after V lost 5 bases and J lost 5 bases. CDR3 region: CASSKGTGGNTEAFF. CDR3 in DNA: TGTGCCAGCAGTAAAGGGACAGGGGGAAATACTGAAGCTTTCTTT.

The genes are TRBV9 and TRBJ2-1, with 9 positions matching TRBD1. Germline loops: CDR1 SGDLS, CDR2 YYNGEE. The CDR3 is made up of 16 amino acids. The V gene end was trimmed by 0 bases and the J gene end by 8 bases; junction bases not matched to a gene: 9. CDR3 DNA sequence: TGTGCCAGCAGCGTAGATCCGGGACAGGGATTGTATGAGCAGTTCTTC. Its translation: CASSVDPGQGLYEQFF.

This clone has a handful of counts. V gene TRBV29-1 combines with J gene TRBJ1-1; weak D call: TRBD1 (5 bases). V lost 7 bases to trimming and J lost 1 base, with 13 bases between them. The germline V gene encodes CDR1 SQVTM and CDR2 ANQGSEA. The CDR3 loop spans 13 amino acids. The CDR3 coding sequence is TGCAGCGAGGCCCGGCAGGGGAACACTGAAGCTTTCTTT. Its translation is CSEARQGNTEAFF.

The chain couples TRBV23-1 to TRBJ1-2; 10 bases line up with TRBD1. TRBV23-1 is identified as an open reading frame with a role that is uncertain. The CDR3 spans 15 residues. The V segment lost 7 bases and the J segment 8 bases; nucleotides outside the gene matches: 13. The CDR3, as DNA: TGCGCCAGCACCACTACGGGACAGGGGCCCCGGGGCTACACCTTC. Translation gives CASTTTGQGPRGYTF.

The chain recombines TRBV7-2 with TRBJ2-5; 10 positions match TRBD2. Germline assignment: CDR1 SGHTA and CDR2 FQGNSA. Losses at the gene ends were 6 bases for V and 4 bases for J; bases not matched to a gene: 5. The CDR3 runs 14 residues. The CDR3 DNA reads as TGTGCCAGCAGTTCACTAGCGGGGTTAGAGACCCAGTACTTC. Protein product: CASSSLAGLETQYF. Based on the CDR3 plus reference TRBV7-2 and TRBJ2-5, the full variable domain is GAGVSQSPSNKVTEKGKDVELRCDPISGHTALYWYRQSLGQGLEFLIYFQGNSAPDKSGLPSDRFSAERTGGSVSTLTIQRTQQEDSAVYLCASSSLAGLETQYFGPGTRLLVL.

The genes are TRBV7-6 and TRBJ2-1, with D tentatively TRBD1 (6 bases). V lost 5 bases, J lost 4 bases, and 12 bases lay in between. The germline CDR1 and CDR2 sequences are SGHVS and FNYEAQ. This CDR3 has 14 residues. CDR3 coding DNA: TGTGCCAGCAGCAACAGGGTTCAATACAATGAGCAGTTCTTC. Its translation: CASSNRVQYNEQFF.

This chain links TRBV5-6 with TRBJ2-3, with TRBD1 identical over 8 bases. The J segment lost 1 base and the V segment lost 4 bases, leaving 8 bases of the junction unmatched. The CDR3 is 16 amino acids. In germline, CDR1 is SGHDT, CDR2 YYEEEE. CDR3 residues: CASSTSAGGGTDTQYF. CDR3 sequence (DNA): TGTGCCAGCAGCACCTCGGCAGGGGGCGGCACAGATACGCAGTATTTT.

The chain has TRBV18 and TRBJ2-5; D gene uncertain. The CDR3 length is 13 residues. Germline CDR1 is KGHSH and CDR2 is LQKENI. Trimming shortened V by 0 bases and J by 4 bases, and 6 bases separated the two germline ends. CDR3: CASSPPIRETQYF. CDR3 bases: TGTGCCAGCTCACCACCGATTAGAGAGACCCAGTACTTC.

The chain links TRBV5-1 to TRBJ2-1, with D possibly being TRBD2 (7 bases). V was cut by 4 bases and J by 9 bases, with 14 bases left in between. Germline CDR1 reads SGHRS; CDR2 reads YFSETQ. This CDR3 contains 13 residues. The CDR3 DNA sequence: TGCGCCAGCAGCGTAGTGGGGGGGGCTGAGCAGTTCTTC. Residues: CASSVVGGAEQFF. The variable domain in full, completed from reference TRBV5-1 and TRBJ2-1, reads KAGVTQTPRYLIKTRGQQVTLSCSPISGHRSVSWYQQTPGQGLQFLFEYFSETQRNKGNFPGRFSGRQFSNSRSEMNVSTLELGDSALYLCASSVVGGAEQFFGPGTRLTVL.

J is TRBJ1-4 and V is TRBV5-1; 9 bases are shared with TRBD1. The V segment lost 0 bases and the J segment 7 bases; nucleotides outside the gene matches: 4. This CDR3 region has 15 residues. The germline gives CDR1 SGHRS, CDR2 YFSETQ. As DNA, the CDR3 is TGCGCCAGCAGCTTGGCGGGACAGGGCCGTGAAAAACTGTTTTTT. It codes for CASSLAGQGREKLFF. Full variable domain (missing parts from reference TRBV5-1 and TRBJ1-4): KAGVTQTPRYLIKTRGQQVTLSCSPISGHRSVSWYQQTPGQGLQFLFEYFSETQRNKGNFPGRFSGRQFSNSRSEMNVSTLELGDSALYLCASSLAGQGREKLFFGSGTQLSVL.

The chain is built from TRBV6-1 and TRBJ1-2, with 9 bases identical to TRBD1. Germline assignment: CDR1 MNHNS and CDR2 SASEGT. With 4 bases clipped from V and 4 bases from J, the junction kept 4 bases outside the gene matches. The CDR3 sequence is 14 residues long. The CDR3 region is CASSATGGSYGYTF. The DNA for the CDR3 is TGTGCCAGCAGTGCGACAGGGGGGAGCTATGGCTACACCTTC.

There are a few counts of this clone. The V and J genes are TRBV18 and TRBJ1-3; TRBD1 might be the D (5 bases). The V gene's germline CDR1 is KGHSH and CDR2 LQKENI. CDR3 length: 13 amino acids. Trimming took off 4 bases at V and 3 bases at J, with 7 bases between the two ends. This chain's CDR3 is CASSQGDGNTIYF. CDR3 coding DNA: TGTGCCAGCTCACAAGGGGATGGAAACACCATATATTTT.

The V gene is TRBV6-6, the J gene TRBJ2-2; the D gene is possibly TRBD2 (5 bases). CDR3 length equals 14 residues. The V end lost 11 bases, the J end lost 8 bases, and 21 bases lay between the germline ends. Germline assignment: CDR1 MNHNY and CDR2 SVGAGI (reference sequence). In nucleotides, the CDR3 is TGTGCCGCGGGCCTACCAGACCTAATTGGGGAGCTGTTTTTT. Residues: CAAGLPDLIGELFF.

This clone has just a few counts. V is TRBV6-1 and J is TRBJ2-1; 7 positions agree with TRBD2. CDR1 and CDR2 (germline): MNHNS, SASEGT. The CDR3 spans 14 residues. V gave up 7 bases and J gave up 6 bases; unmatched junction bases: 9. The CDR3 DNA reads as TGTGCCAGCACGTTGGCGGGAGCCTTCAATGAGCAGTTCTTC. It codes for CASTLAGAFNEQFF.

The chain recombines TRBV4-2 with TRBJ1-3; TRBD1 might be the D (5 bases). V lost 0 bases to trimming and J lost 0 bases, with 9 bases between them. Per the germline V gene, CDR1 is LGHNA and CDR2 is YNFKEQ. The CDR3 runs 16 residues. The CDR3, as DNA: TGTGCCAGCAGCCAAGATAGAGACAGCTCTGGAAACACCATATATTTT. Translated, it gives CASSQDRDSSGNTIYF.

Only a few counts were recorded for this clone. J is TRBJ2-1 and V is TRBV5-1, with D perhaps TRBD1 (7 bases). Per germline, CDR1 SGHRS and CDR2 YFSETQ. There are 14 residues in the CDR3. V lost 1 base and J lost 6, with 11 bases in between. The CDR3 here is CASSLQGGFNEQFF. Here the CDR3 DNA reads TGCGCCAGCAGCTTGCAGGGGGGATTCAATGAGCAGTTCTTC.

The chain carries TRBV18 and TRBJ2-3, with a possible D match to TRBD2 (5 bases). Germline V gene data show CDR1 as KGHSH and CDR2 as LQKENI. The V gene lost 3 bases and the J gene lost 0 bases, with 10 bases spanning the gap. This CDR3 contains 15 residues. CDR3 amino acids: CASSPLGESTDTQYF. The CDR3 nucleotides read TGTGCCAGCTCACCTCTTGGGGAGAGCACAGATACGCAGTATTTT.